This paragraph covers one TCR beta chain sequence. Original methodology: It was from reference gene primer amplification that nucleated cell counts were estimated. Sequencing was performed with immunoSEQ multiplex PCR; in TCRdb, only in-frame clones are kept and a portion is missing. Clonal size and the V and J genes are those of that table, whereas D and trimming came from the DNA. The table lists 450,000 or so clones, around nine tenths of them singletons. This sample is drawn from a study of blood T cell repertoires in COVID-19. Overall study context: Researchers got acute and convalescent COVID-19 samples from the United States, Italy and Spain.

After removal of 4 bases from V and 4 bases from J, the junction contained 6 bases not matched to a gene. The CDR3 sequence is 15 residues long. Germline loops: CDR1 SGHTA, CDR2 FQGTGA. Material: peripheral blood. The chain couples TRBV7-3 to TRBJ2-5; 10 bases fit TRBD1. This clonotype was sampled from a man between 18 and 29 years old with COVID-19, enrolled during active disease. The CDR3 protein is CASSYGQGGLETQYF. The CDR3 nucleotides are TGTGCCAGCAGCTACGGACAGGGGGGCCTAGAGACCCAGTACTTC.